Each of the 25 T cell receptor beta chains below was sequenced from the same sample in a study of T cell clones after liver transplantation. Measured with immunoSEQ multiplex PCR; TCRdb has only the in-frame clones, and not every one. The sample contains about 99,000 clones, 82% of which appear only once. The sequences come from CD4+ T cells from blood, collected before liver transplant. These receptors were taken from a human donor who received a liver transplant.

The chain joins TRBV5-5 to TRBJ1-6, with D unclear. The germline V gene encodes CDR1 SGHKS and CDR2 YYEKEE (reference sequence). This CDR3 region has 15 residues. Trimming took off 5 bases at V and 0 bases at J, with 9 bases between the two ends. The CDR3 coding sequence is TGTGCCAGCAGGGGCTCGAGCTCCTATAATTCACCCCTCCACTTT. This translates into CASRGSSSYNSPLHF.

The chain has TRBV27 and TRBJ2-7, with 7 bases lining up with TRBD1. Germline V lookup: CDR1 MNHEY, CDR2 SMNVEV (reference sequence). The CDR3 has 14 amino acids. Trimming at V came to 5 bases and at J to 2 bases, leaving 6 bases not matched to a gene. The CDR3 nucleotides read TGTGCCAGCAGTCCATCACAGGGGCCCTACGAGCAGTACTTC. It translates to CASSPSQGPYEQYF.

The chain uses TRBV9 and TRBJ1-5, with a tentative D call TRBD1 (6 bases). Germline CDR1 is SGDLS and CDR2 is YYNGEE. This CDR3 region has 15 residues. Trimming removed 3 bases from V and 2 bases from J, with 12 bases in between. The CDR3 loop is CASSATGSGNQPQHF. The DNA of the CDR3 is TGTGCCAGCAGCGCGACAGGTAGCGGCAATCAGCCCCAGCATTTT.

The chain joins TRBV2 to TRBJ1-2, with a possible D match to TRBD1 (6 bases). V was shortened by 4 bases and J by 4 bases, with 16 bases between the two germline ends. The length of the CDR3 is 15 residues. Looked up from germline, CDR1 is SNHLY and CDR2 is FYNNEI. CDR3 DNA: TGTGCCAGCAGTGCCCCCCCGGGGGGCGTCTATGGCTACACCTTC. Translating it yields CASSAPPGGVYGYTF.

This chain's CDR3 is CSVVSTVYEQYF. CDR3 in DNA: TGCAGCGTTGTATCTACGGTCTACGAGCAGTACTTC. This chain connects TRBV29-1 to TRBJ2-7, with D hard to call. This CDR3 is 12 amino acids long. In germline, CDR1 is SQVTM, CDR2 ANQGSEA. V was pared by 4 bases and J by 3 bases, with 10 bases between.

The chain recombines TRBV2 with TRBJ2-5, with no clear D. V was shortened by 8 bases and J by 5 bases, with 24 bases between the two germline ends. CDR1 is SNHLY, CDR2 FYNNEI, per germline. The CDR3 is 16 amino acids. The CDR3 region has the DNA TGTGCCAGCTTCAAGAGGCTCTCAACGGTCGGGGAGACCCAGTACTTC. This codes for CASFKRLSTVGETQYF.

The chain links TRBV28 to TRBJ1-5, with D hard to call. The V end was cut by 1 base, the J end by 3 bases, with 10 bases between. There are 15 residues in the CDR3. Germline values: CDR1 MDHEN, CDR2 SYDVKM. The CDR3 protein is CASSLLQRPNQPQHF. The CDR3 coding sequence is TGTGCCAGCAGTTTATTACAGCGCCCCAATCAGCCCCAGCATTTT.

This clone appeared once. The chain links TRBV25-1 to TRBJ2-3, with a possible D match to TRBD1 (5 bases). The CDR3 length is 17 residues. Germline values: CDR1 MGHDK, CDR2 SYGVNS. V lost 2 bases and J 0 bases, leaving 15 bases between the germline ends. The CDR3 here is CASSEQRRAGSTDTQYF. In nucleotides, the CDR3 is TGTGCCAGCAGTGAACAACGCCGGGCAGGGAGCACAGATACGCAGTATTTT.

CDR3 loop: CASSLVGTGDYEQYF. Written as DNA, the CDR3 is TGTGCCAGCAGCTTAGTAGGGACAGGGGACTACGAGCAGTACTTC. V gene TRBV7-8 combines with J gene TRBJ2-7, with 10 bases aligning to TRBD1. The CDR3 runs to 15 residues. Per the germline V gene, CDR1 is SGHVS and CDR2 is FQNEAQ. V dropped 1 base and J dropped 3; count of bases not matched to a gene: 3.

The sample holds a few counts of this clone. The rearrangement links TRBV6-1 to TRBJ2-3, with D possibly TRBD2 on 5 matching bases. Germline V gene data show CDR1 as MNHNS and CDR2 as SASEGT. There are 13 residues in the CDR3. V was cut by 7 bases and J by 0 bases, with 8 bases left in between. The CDR3 DNA reads as TGTGCCAGCAACGGCGGGAGCACAGATACGCAGTATTTT. Its translation is CASNGGSTDTQYF.

This chain joins TRBV5-8 and TRBJ1-1; weak D call: TRBD1 (5 bases). The CDR3 is 13 amino acids. Between the trimmed V and J ends, which lost 3 bases and 7 bases, there was a span of 13 bases. Germline V gives CDR1 SGHTS, CDR2 YDEGEE. DNA of the CDR3: TGTGCCAGCAGCTCCGACAGAGGGAGTGAAGCTTTCTTT. It specifies CASSSDRGSEAFF.

The chain couples TRBV15 to TRBJ2-2; D is undetermined. Germline V gene lookup returns CDR1 LNHNV and CDR2 YYDKDF (reference sequence). The ends were cut back, 2 bases at V and 2 bases at J, with 9 bases in the middle. The CDR3 is made up of 15 amino acids. CDR3 sequence: CATSRKTANTGELFF. The DNA of the CDR3 is TGTGCCACCAGCAGAAAAACAGCTAACACCGGGGAGCTGTTTTTT.

V and J are TRBV6-5 and TRBJ1-2; D uncertain. This CDR3 spans 15 amino acids. Trimming took 3 bases from V and 3 from J, leaving 14 bases between them. CDR1 and CDR2 from the germline V gene are MNHEY and SVGAGI. The chain's CDR3 is CASSYLTPPHYGYTF. The CDR3 DNA reads as TGTGCCAGCAGTTATCTAACTCCACCTCACTATGGCTACACCTTC.

The chain joins TRBV6-5 to TRBJ2-1, with TRBD1 identical over 8 bases. The CDR3 extends over 15 amino acids. J lost 3 bases, V lost 2 bases, and 3 bases had no gene match. From germline, CDR1 is MNHEY and CDR2 SVGAGI. CDR3 residues: CASSYRDRSYNEQFF. CDR3 coding DNA: TGTGCCAGCAGTTACCGGGACAGGAGCTACAATGAGCAGTTCTTC.

The genes are TRBV7-3 and TRBJ2-7; no clear D gene. Looked up from germline, CDR1 is SGHTA and CDR2 is FQGTGA. Trimming shortened V by 5 bases and J by 0 bases, and 14 bases separated the two germline ends. The CDR3 is 15 residues long. Here the CDR3 reads CASSPASTVSYEQYF. The CDR3 nucleotides are TGTGCCAGCAGCCCGGCCAGCACAGTCTCCTACGAGCAGTACTTC.

The chain couples TRBV27 to TRBJ2-2; 8 nucleotides line up with TRBD1. Trimming removed 3 bases from V and 1 base from J; junction bases left unmatched: 10. The CDR3 runs 18 residues. Germline V gene data show CDR1 as MNHEY and CDR2 as SMNVEV (reference sequence). The CDR3 sequence: CASSLDRVLSLNTGELFF. The DNA for the CDR3 is TGTGCCAGCAGTTTGGACAGGGTTTTGTCGTTGAACACCGGGGAGCTGTTTTTT.

This clone was detected only once. The V gene is TRBV5-1, the J gene TRBJ2-5, with 14 bases identical to TRBD2. The ends lost 3 bases at V and 4 bases at J; junction bases unmatched: 8. This CDR3 comprises 17 residues. Germline V lookup: CDR1 SGHRS, CDR2 YFSETQ. The DNA of the CDR3 is TGCGCCAGCAGCTGGGGCGGGACTAGCGGGAGAGGAGAGACCCAGTACTTC. Its translation: CASSWGGTSGRGETQYF.

The chain couples TRBV6-5 to TRBJ1-5, with D possibly TRBD1 on 5 matching bases. Trimming took 10 bases from V and 3 from J, leaving 13 bases between them. This CDR3 has 13 amino acids. CDR1 MNHEY and CDR2 SVGAGI come from the germline V gene. The CDR3 nucleotides are TGTGCCACCTCAGGGACGATCAATCAGCCCCAGCATTTT. Encoded protein: CATSGTINQPQHF.

CDR3 nucleotide sequence: TGTGCCAGCAGTTTATACGGGGGGCCCACTGAAGCTTTCTTT. This codes for CASSLYGGPTEAFF. The rearrangement links TRBV27 to TRBJ1-1; D might be TRBD1 (6 bases). The germline V gene encodes CDR1 MNHEY and CDR2 SMNVEV (reference sequence). The CDR3 runs to 14 residues. V was trimmed by 1 base and J by 4 bases, leaving 10 bases between them.

In this sample, this clone turned up once. This chain connects TRBV5-1 to TRBJ2-1; 8 bases are a match to TRBD1. The trim removed 4 bases at V and 0 bases at J, leaving 18 bases unmatched. This CDR3 has 20 residues. CDR1 is SGHRS, CDR2 YFSETQ, per germline. The CDR3 protein is CASSGPGTGPDMSSYNEQFF. CDR3 DNA sequence: TGCGCCAGCAGCGGGCCCGGGACAGGCCCCGATATGAGCTCCTACAATGAGCAGTTCTTC.

The rearrangement joins TRBV5-1 to TRBJ2-7; TRBD2 agrees at 10 bases. Germline V gives CDR1 SGHRS, CDR2 YFSETQ. This CDR3 has 15 amino acids. V lost 0 bases to trimming and J lost 7 bases; unmatched junction nucleotides: 7. The CDR3: CASSLDASGSDEQYF. The CDR3 DNA follows: TGCGCCAGCAGCTTGGATGCTAGCGGGAGTGATGAGCAGTACTTC.

V usage is TRBV29-1 and J usage is TRBJ1-1; maybe TRBD1 (6 bases). Trimming removed 8 bases at V and 8 bases at J, with 21 bases between. This CDR3 spans 13 amino acids. Germline CDR1 reads SQVTM; CDR2 reads ANQGSEA. The CDR3 loop reads CSSTDPGAGEAFF. DNA for the CDR3: TGCAGCAGTACAGACCCAGGGGCAGGAGAAGCTTTCTTT.

The chain links TRBV4-1 to TRBJ2-5; D unclear. The germline V and J ends were trimmed by 1 base and 4 bases, with 10 bases remaining between them. This CDR3 contains 14 residues. CDR1 and CDR2 from the germline V gene are MGHRA and YSYEKL. CDR3 amino acids: CASSQVGWLETQYF. CDR3 nucleotides: TGCGCCAGCAGCCAAGTAGGATGGTTAGAGACCCAGTACTTC.

The rearrangement joins TRBV6-5 to TRBJ2-1; weak D call: TRBD2 (6 bases). The CDR3 covers 15 residues. The germline CDR1 and CDR2 sequences are MNHEY and SVGAGI. Trimming removed 2 bases at V and 1 base at J, with 9 bases between. CDR3 DNA sequence: TGTGCCAGCAGTTACCTCGGGAGTTCCTACAATGAGCAGTTCTTC. It translates to CASSYLGSSYNEQFF.

The chain links TRBV10-3 to TRBJ2-2; 11 bases align to TRBD2. Per the germline V gene, CDR1 is ENHRY and CDR2 is SYGVKD. There are 17 residues in the CDR3. The J segment lost 1 base and the V segment lost 3 bases, leaving 4 bases of the junction unmatched. CDR3 amino acids: CAISDIAGGWNTGELFF. CDR3 DNA sequence: TGTGCCATCAGTGATATAGCGGGAGGGTGGAACACCGGGGAGCTGTTTTTT.